This is a list of T cell receptor beta chains from one sample in a study of cytomegalovirus exposure and HLA in healthy donors. Generated by immunoSEQ multiplex PCR, the TCRdb table keeps only in-frame clones and is missing some. The top ten clones hold 10% of a sample with over 100,000 clones, less than 65% of them seen once. The sequenced sample consisted of PBMCs. The receptor source for this set is a man between 40 and 49 years old in good health and CMV-seropositive. Each CDR3 is given with its conserved first and last residue. The D gene is left open where the match is weak. Size is omitted from some rows. Given values are once, few, many or a class for expanded clones.

size,J,D,V,CDR3,DNA
-,TRBJ1-1,-,TRBV9,CASSPWLNAEAFF,TGTGCCAGCAGCCCGTGGCTCAACGCTGAAGCTTTCTTT
-,TRBJ2-7,TRBD2,TRBV7-2,CASSEGLAESYEQYF,TGTGCCAGCAGCGAGGGACTAGCGGAGAGCTACGAGCAGTACTTC
-,TRBJ2-7,TRBD2,TRBV6-5,CASRSLAGGPGEQYF,TGTGCCAGCAGATCACTAGCGGGAGGGCCGGGGGAGCAGTACTTC
-,TRBJ1-2,-,TRBV12-2,CASRLAKRVIYGYTF,TGTGCAAGTCGCTTAGCGAAGCGGGTTATTTATGGCTACACCTTC
once,TRBJ1-5,TRBD1,TRBV19,CASIALTGGDQPQHF,TGTGCCAGTATCGCCCTGACAGGGGGCGATCAGCCCCAGCATTTT
-,TRBJ1-2,TRBD1,TRBV25-1,CASKRQQGDGYTF,TGTGCCAGCAAACGGCAACAGGGGGACGGCTACACCTTC
-,TRBJ1-1,-,TRBV28,CASSLGGGYTEAFF,TGTGCCAGCAGTTTGGGTGGGGGGTACACTGAAGCTTTCTTT
few,TRBJ2-7,-,TRBV19,CASIRDTFYEQYF,TGTGCCAGTATTCGAGACACGTTCTACGAGCAGTACTTC
-,TRBJ2-7,TRBD2,TRBV6-1,CASSGPGLAGRSYEQYF,TGTGCCAGCAGTGGCCCTGGGCTAGCGGGAAGATCCTACGAGCAGTACTTC
-,TRBJ2-3,-,TRBV11-2,CASSLGGGGPDTQYF,TGTGCCAGCAGCTTAGGGGGGGGCGGGCCGGATACGCAGTATTTT
-,TRBJ2-5,-,TRBV30,CAWRTGGGEQYF,TGTGCCTGGAGGACCGGAGGAGGTGAGCAGTACTTC
few,TRBJ2-7,TRBD2,TRBV13,CASSLGGSGGPYEQYF,TGTGCCAGCAGCTTAGGGGGTAGCGGGGGGCCCTACGAGCAGTACTTC
-,TRBJ2-6,TRBD2,TRBV5-4,CASTVSGGSGANVLTF,TGTGCCAGCACAGTTAGCGGGGGATCTGGGGCCAACGTCCTGACTTTC
-,TRBJ1-1,TRBD1,TRBV19,CASNRGTGFMNTEAFF,TGTGCCAGTAATAGAGGGACAGGGTTTATGAACACTGAAGCTTTCTTT
few,TRBJ1-2,TRBD1,TRBV6-1,CASSATDRGGYTF,TGTGCCAGCAGTGCTACGGACAGGGGTGGCTACACCTTC
few,TRBJ2-7,-,TRBV7-8,CASSPGRFSYEQYF,TGTGCCAGCAGCCCAGGAAGATTCTCCTACGAGCAGTACTTC
few,TRBJ2-1,TRBD2,TRBV4-3,CASSQDMGLGNNEQFF,TGCGCCAGCAGCCAAGATATGGGACTAGGAAACAATGAGCAGTTCTTC
-,TRBJ2-5,TRBD1,TRBV7-6,CASSPRQGRETQYF,TGTGCCAGCAGCCCCAGACAGGGACGGGAGACCCAGTACTTC
-,TRBJ2-3,-,TRBV15,CATSRDRVLGTADTQYF,TGTGCCACCAGCAGAGATAGAGTGCTAGGAACCGCAGATACGCAGTATTTT
medium-sized,TRBJ2-3,TRBD2,TRBV6-1,CASSETSGGADTQYF,TGTGCCAGCAGTGAGACTAGCGGGGGGGCCGATACGCAGTATTTT
few,TRBJ2-7,TRBD1,TRBV5-5,CASSFNRGLTYEQYF,TGTGCCAGCAGCTTTAACAGGGGGCTAACCTACGAGCAGTACTTC
few,TRBJ2-5,TRBD2,TRBV2,CASSEVFSSGAPLQETQYF,TGTGCCAGCAGTGAGGTATTTTCTAGCGGGGCCCCACTCCAAGAGACCCAGTACTTC
-,TRBJ2-5,-,TRBV6-1,CASSEAVEAVQGTQYF,TGTGCCAGCAGTGAAGCGGTAGAGGCGGTTCAGGGGACCCAGTACTTC
few,TRBJ1-6,-,TRBV2,CASMGAWSYNSPLHF,TGTGCCAGCATGGGGGCTTGGTCCTATAATTCACCCCTCCACTTT
once,TRBJ2-7,-,TRBV9,CASSTDTSYEQYF,TGTGCCAGCAGCACCGACACCTCCTACGAGCAGTACTTC
-,TRBJ2-3,-,TRBV4-1,CASSQGVRGPTDTQYF,TGCGCCAGCAGCCAAGGGGTACGGGGTCCCACAGATACGCAGTATTTT
few,TRBJ2-3,TRBD1,TRBV7-8,CASSPLIRTGASTDTQYF,TGTGCCAGCAGCCCTCTTATACGGACAGGGGCCAGCACAGATACGCAGTATTTT
once,TRBJ2-7,TRBD2,TRBV5-6,CASTLSGTSGSYEQYF,TGTGCCAGCACCCTATCCGGGACTAGCGGATCCTACGAGCAGTACTTC
-,TRBJ2-1,TRBD1,TRBV5-5,CASRDGQGTYNEQFF,TGTGCCAGCAGGGACGGACAGGGGACCTACAATGAGCAGTTCTTC
few,TRBJ2-7,-,TRBV6-5,CASSYQGLVSGEQYF,TGTGCCAGCAGTTACCAGGGACTGGTCTCCGGGGAGCAGTACTTC
-,TRBJ2-7,TRBD1,TRBV9,CASSVGSGTGVEQYF,TGTGCCAGCAGCGTAGGATCGGGTACAGGGGTCGAGCAGTACTTC
-,TRBJ1-1,-,TRBV9,CASSPTIGGAEAFF,TGTGCCAGCAGCCCGACAATCGGAGGCGCTGAAGCTTTCTTT
-,TRBJ2-1,TRBD2,TRBV18,CASSPKGPSGGSYNEQFF,TGTGCCAGCTCACCCAAGGGCCCTAGCGGGGGTAGCTACAATGAGCAGTTCTTC
-,TRBJ2-5,TRBD2,TRBV30,CAWGLAGGETQYF,TGTGCCTGGGGACTAGCGGGAGGAGAGACCCAGTACTTC
few,TRBJ2-3,TRBD2,TRBV11-3,CASSLGTTLSTDTQYF,TGTGCCAGCAGCTTGGGGACTACCCTCTCCACAGATACGCAGTATTTT
-,TRBJ2-5,TRBD1,TRBV5-1,CASSLRQGQETQYF,TGCGCCAGCAGCCTCAGACAGGGCCAAGAGACCCAGTACTTC
-,TRBJ1-6,-,TRBV5-5,CASSLAVFGGLSSYNSPLHF,TGTGCCAGCAGCTTGGCGGTGTTTGGAGGGTTGAGCTCCTATAATTCACCCCTCCACTTT
-,TRBJ2-7,TRBD2,TRBV19,CASSIAASGRYEQYF,TGTGCCAGTAGTATAGCGGCTAGCGGGAGGTACGAGCAGTACTTC
-,TRBJ1-6,-,TRBV6-1,CASSEPGFRRNSPLHF,TGTGCCAGCAGTGAACCTGGCTTCAGGAGGAATTCACCCCTCCACTTT
-,TRBJ2-5,TRBD2,TRBV5-4,CASSPNGGALAGETQYF,TGTGCCAGCAGCCCGAACGGGGGGGCGCTGGCGGGGGAGACCCAGTACTTC
-,TRBJ2-3,TRBD2,TRBV5-5,CASSLPGLAGNTDTQYF,TGTGCCAGCAGCTTGCCCGGACTAGCGGGAAATACAGATACGCAGTATTTT
-,TRBJ1-5,TRBD1,TRBV19,CASSMDRDQPQHF,TGTGCCAGTAGTATGGACAGGGACCAGCCCCAGCATTTT
-,TRBJ2-5,-,TRBV5-1,CASSPRTKETQYF,TGCGCCAGCAGCCCCAGGACTAAAGAGACCCAGTACTTC
-,TRBJ2-2,-,TRBV2,CASIVNTGELFF,TGTGCCAGCATAGTAAACACCGGGGAGCTGTTTTTT